One and the same sample provided the 11 T cell receptor beta chains below, sequenced in a study of blood T cell repertoires in COVID-19. Sequencing was performed with immunoSEQ multiplex PCR; in TCRdb, only in-frame clones are kept and a portion is missing. The data show 55,000 to 75,000 clones, around three quarters seen once. Sequencing input: peripheral blood. These TCRs come from a man aged 60 to 69 with acute or convalescent COVID-19.

This chain connects TRBV15 to TRBJ1-5; 7 bases are a match to TRBD1. CDR1 and CDR2 from the germline V gene are LNHNV and YYDKDF (reference sequence). This CDR3 is built from 13 residues. The V gene end was trimmed by 5 bases and the J gene end by 7 bases; junction bases not matched to a gene: 5. The CDR3 DNA follows: TGTGCCACCAGCGGCGACAGGGCCCAGCCCCAGCATTTT. It translates to CATSGDRAQPQHF.

J is TRBJ2-5 and V is TRBV2; D remains ambiguous. The germline V and J ends were trimmed by 2 bases and 2 bases, with 3 bases remaining between them. Germline V CDR1 and CDR2: SNHLY, FYNNEI. The CDR3 is made up of 12 amino acids. DNA for the CDR3: TGTGCCAGCAGTGAACAGCAAGAGACCCAGTACTTC. Translated: CASSEQQETQYF.

The V call is TRBV12-3 or TRBV12-4, the J call TRBJ1-1, with unresolved D. V lost 7 bases to trimming and J lost 0 bases, with 6 bases between them. The CDR3 loop spans 12 amino acids. DNA of the CDR3: TGTGCCAGCATCCTCCTGAACACTGAAGCTTTCTTT. Its protein is CASILLNTEAFF.

This clone has just a few counts. The chain has TRBV9 and TRBJ2-7, with 11 bases aligning to TRBD2. The CDR3 spans 18 residues. Germline V gene lookup returns CDR1 SGDLS and CDR2 YYNGEE. V shed 0 bases, J shed 0 bases, and the junction held 8 bases outside the gene matches. DNA for the CDR3: TGTGCCAGCAGCGTAGAGCCGTCAGGGACTAGCGGCTCCTACGAGCAGTACTTC. It codes for CASSVEPSGTSGSYEQYF.

CDR3 nucleotide sequence: TGTGCCAGCAGCTTATCGAGGGAGGGCCCGGGTGAGCAGTACTTC. This encodes CASSLSREGPGEQYF. This chain uses TRBV7-2 with TRBJ2-7; 7 positions match TRBD2. The CDR3 consists of 15 residues. V was clipped by 2 bases and J by 7 bases; unmatched bases: 11. The germline CDR1 and CDR2 sequences are SGHTA and FQGNSA.

Comments on this clone: The sample holds other DNA sequences that translate to the same CDR3. The chain recombines TRBV9 with TRBJ1-3; D is possibly TRBD1 (5 bases). This CDR3 comprises 16 residues. V dropped 3 bases and J dropped 2 bases, with 15 bases sitting between them. Germline loops: CDR1 SGDLS, CDR2 YYNGEE. The CDR3 coding sequence is TGTGCCAGCAGCGACGGAGGGGCAGGCGCTGGAAACACCATATATTTT. Its protein is CASSDGGAGAGNTIYF.

The chain couples TRBV19 to TRBJ2-1, with D maybe TRBD2 (5 bases). The CDR3 spans 16 residues. CDR1 and CDR2 from the germline V gene are LNHDA and SQIVND (reference sequence). V was cut by 6 bases and J by 0 bases, with 15 bases left in between. For the CDR3, the DNA is TGTGCCAGTAGAAACCTACTAGGTGGCTCCTACAATGAGCAGTTCTTC. It is translated as CASRNLLGGSYNEQFF.

The chain combines TRBV6-5 with TRBJ1-2; weak D call: TRBD1 (5 bases). Germline CDR1 and CDR2: MNHEY and SVGAGI. V was shortened by 0 bases and J by 3 bases, with 8 bases between the two germline ends. The CDR3 is 14 residues long. Here the CDR3 DNA reads TGTGCCAGCAGTTACTCGGAGGGGTACTATGGCTACACCTTC. This sequence encodes CASSYSEGYYGYTF.

The genes are TRBV15 and TRBJ1-1, with 10 bases lining up with TRBD1. The germline CDR1 and CDR2 sequences are LNHNV and YYDKDF (reference sequence). With 8 bases clipped from V and 10 bases from J, the junction kept 10 bases outside the gene matches. The CDR3 is made up of 13 amino acids. The CDR3 loop is CATSGTGVVGAFF. The DNA for the CDR3 is TGTGCCACCTCAGGGACAGGGGTCGTCGGAGCTTTCTTT.

The chain is built from TRBV28 and TRBJ1-4, with 9 bases that match TRBD1. The length of the CDR3 is 14 residues. Trimming removed 2 bases from V and 7 bases from J; junction bases left unmatched: 2. The germline CDR1 and CDR2 sequences are MDHEN and SYDVKM. CDR3 sequence (DNA): TGTGCCAGCAGTTTAGGGACAGGGCGTGAAAAACTGTTTTTT. This codes for CASSLGTGREKLFF.

The V gene is TRBV19, the J gene TRBJ2-1, with TRBD1 as a possible D gene (6 bases). Looked up from germline, CDR1 is LNHDA and CDR2 is SQIVND (reference sequence). There are 18 residues in the CDR3. Deletions cut 2 bases from V and 5 bases from J, with 22 bases between. The DNA of the CDR3 is TGTGCCAGTAGTATACCTCAGGGCCTGGTAGGGGGAGACAATGAGCAGTTCTTC. This translates into CASSIPQGLVGGDNEQFF.